These T cell receptor beta chains were read from a single sample in a study of blood T cell repertoires in COVID-19. The data were produced by immunoSEQ multiplex PCR, yet TCRdb's version contains in-frame clones alone and is incomplete. The table has hundreds of thousands of clones, around 84% seen once. The sequenced material came from PBMCs or T cells enriched from blood (not recorded which). The receptors here all came from a woman aged 45-65 years who had recovered from COVID-19. Each CDR3 is given without its conserved first and last residue.

TRBJ2-7	TRBV3-1/TRBV3-2	ASSRRLGAYEQY
TRBJ2-7	TRBV12-5	ARPSVRGHYEQY
TRBJ2-3	TRBV5-1	ASSLAGPSGTDTQY
TRBJ2-5	TRBV9	ASSTDGTEKETQY
TRBJ1-2	TRBV5-8	ASSPPPIRDGYT
TRBJ2-7	TRBV19	ASSKFVGGSYEQY
TRBJ2-7	TRBV19	ASSEGSPYEQY
TRBJ1-3	TRBV7-9	ASSLIRGPGNTIY
TRBJ2-7	TRBV12-3/TRBV12-4	ASSPYWYEQY
TRBJ2-1	TRBV9	ASSASVNEQF
TRBJ2-5	TRBV28	ASSLQGAETQY
TRBJ1-5	TRBV12-5	ASGFLGDRGNQPQH
TRBJ1-5	TRBV6-5	ASSLQGVAPQH
TRBJ1-5	TRBV19	ASSITAYQPQH
TRBJ2-2	TRBV6-5	ASGRGTGELF
TRBJ1-2	TRBV28	ASSQTGDRRGYT
TRBJ1-1	TRBV10-3	AISESEGPTEAF
TRBJ2-2	TRBV28	ASSSLEAGELF
TRBJ2-5	TRBV4-1	ASSHQGYQETQY
TRBJ1-1	TRBV10-3	AITSGGAGNTEAF
TRBJ1-3	TRBV3-1/TRBV3-2	ASSQSVSGNTIY
TRBJ1-1	TRBV18	ASSPGFGGAEAF
TRBJ2-1	TRBV3-1/TRBV3-2	ASSDAGQGLYNEQF
TRBJ1-2	TRBV28	ASRPPSKGYT
TRBJ2-3	TRBV7-3	ASSLAGGNADTQY
TRBJ2-2	TRBV11-3	ASSDRTGATGELF
TRBJ2-2	TRBV7-8	ASSPRLAGENGGRTGELF
TRBJ1-4	TRBV18	ASSRTPNGQGEPNEKLF
TRBJ2-1	TRBV7-9	ASSFVGLAGAYNEQF
TRBJ1-2	TRBV6-5	ASSKWQSNYGYT
TRBJ2-1	TRBV3-1/TRBV3-2	ASSQTQSGRADEQF
TRBJ1-2	TRBV7-8	ASSLARDGSYT
TRBJ2-1	TRBV30	AWSTGTSGYNEQF
TRBJ1-2	TRBV18	ASSPGSGDYGYT
TRBJ2-7	TRBV5-6	ASSQYNRQGETYEQY